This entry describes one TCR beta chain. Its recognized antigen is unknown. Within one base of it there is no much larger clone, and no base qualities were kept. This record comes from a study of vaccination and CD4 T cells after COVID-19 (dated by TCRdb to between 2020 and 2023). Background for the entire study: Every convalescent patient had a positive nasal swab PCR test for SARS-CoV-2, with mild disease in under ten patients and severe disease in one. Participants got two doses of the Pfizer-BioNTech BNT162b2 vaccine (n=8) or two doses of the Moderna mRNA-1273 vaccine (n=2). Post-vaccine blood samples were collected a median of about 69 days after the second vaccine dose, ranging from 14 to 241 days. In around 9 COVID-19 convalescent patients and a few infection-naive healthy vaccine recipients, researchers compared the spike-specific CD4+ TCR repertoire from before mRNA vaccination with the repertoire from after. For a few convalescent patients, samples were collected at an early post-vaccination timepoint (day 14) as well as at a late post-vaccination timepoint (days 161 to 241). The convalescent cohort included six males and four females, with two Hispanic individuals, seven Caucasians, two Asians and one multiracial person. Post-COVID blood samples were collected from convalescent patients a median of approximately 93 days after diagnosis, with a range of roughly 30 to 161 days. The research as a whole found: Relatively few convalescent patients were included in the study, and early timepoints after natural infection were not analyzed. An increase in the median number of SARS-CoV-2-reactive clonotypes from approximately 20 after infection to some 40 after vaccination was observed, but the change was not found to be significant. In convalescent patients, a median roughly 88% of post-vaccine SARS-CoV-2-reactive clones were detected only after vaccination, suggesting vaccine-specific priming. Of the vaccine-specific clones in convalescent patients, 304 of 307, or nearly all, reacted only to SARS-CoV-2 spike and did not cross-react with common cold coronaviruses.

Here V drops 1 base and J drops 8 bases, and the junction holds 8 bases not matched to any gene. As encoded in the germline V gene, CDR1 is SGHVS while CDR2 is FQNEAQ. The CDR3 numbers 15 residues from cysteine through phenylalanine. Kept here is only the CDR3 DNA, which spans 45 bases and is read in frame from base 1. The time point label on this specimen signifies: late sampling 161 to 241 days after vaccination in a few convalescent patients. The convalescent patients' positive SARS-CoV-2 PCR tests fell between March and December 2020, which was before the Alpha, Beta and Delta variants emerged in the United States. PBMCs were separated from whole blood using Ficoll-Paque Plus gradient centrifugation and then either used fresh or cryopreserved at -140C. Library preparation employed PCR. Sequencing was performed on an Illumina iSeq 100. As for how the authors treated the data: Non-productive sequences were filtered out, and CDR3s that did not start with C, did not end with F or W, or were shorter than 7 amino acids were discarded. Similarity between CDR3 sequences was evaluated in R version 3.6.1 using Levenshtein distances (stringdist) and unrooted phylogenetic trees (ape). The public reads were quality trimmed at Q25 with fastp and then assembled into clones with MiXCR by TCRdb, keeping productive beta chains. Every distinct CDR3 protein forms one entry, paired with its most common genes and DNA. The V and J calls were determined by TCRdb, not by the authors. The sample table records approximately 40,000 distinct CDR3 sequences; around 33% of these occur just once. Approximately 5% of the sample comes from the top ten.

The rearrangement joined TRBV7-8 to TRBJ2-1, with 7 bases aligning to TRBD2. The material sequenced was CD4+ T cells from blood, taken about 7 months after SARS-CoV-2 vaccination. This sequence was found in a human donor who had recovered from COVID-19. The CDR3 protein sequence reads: CASSLGVATSHEQFF. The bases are TGTGCCAGCAGCTTAGGGGTCGCGACTAGCCATGAGCAGTTCTTC.